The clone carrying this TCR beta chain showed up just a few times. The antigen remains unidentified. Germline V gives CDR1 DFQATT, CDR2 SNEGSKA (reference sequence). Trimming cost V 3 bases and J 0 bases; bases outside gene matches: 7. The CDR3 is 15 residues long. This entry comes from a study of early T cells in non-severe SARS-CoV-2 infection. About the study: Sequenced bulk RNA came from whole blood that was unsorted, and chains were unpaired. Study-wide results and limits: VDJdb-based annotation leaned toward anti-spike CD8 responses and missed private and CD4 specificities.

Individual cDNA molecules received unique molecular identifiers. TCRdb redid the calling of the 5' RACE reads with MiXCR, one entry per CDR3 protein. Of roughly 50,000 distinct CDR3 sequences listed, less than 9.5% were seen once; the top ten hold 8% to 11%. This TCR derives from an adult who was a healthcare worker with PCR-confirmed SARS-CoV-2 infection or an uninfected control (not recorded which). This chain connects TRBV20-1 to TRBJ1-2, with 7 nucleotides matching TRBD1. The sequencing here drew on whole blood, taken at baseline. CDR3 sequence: CSARPTGSANYGYTF. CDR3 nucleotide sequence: TGCAGTGCTAGGCCGACAGGGAGCGCTAACTATGGCTACACCTTC.